A selection of T cell receptor beta chains follows, all from one sample in a study of shared clonotypes between healthy human individuals. TCRdb keeps only in-frame clones here, not all; method: immunoSEQ multiplex PCR. This sample has 2 million to 2.5 million clones, with about 93% found just once. Sequencing was carried out using naive CD8+ T cells from PBMCs. The receptors derive from a man aged 18-30 years in good health. Some clones in this sample may be carry-over from other donors' samples. CDR3s include the opening cysteine and the closing phenylalanine or tryptophan. The D gene is left open where the match is weak. Size is stated for part of the rows, as once, few or many counts, or as a class when the clone is expanded.

j_gene: TRBJ2-5; abundance: .; len: 16; d_gene: .; v_gene: TRBV4-1; CDR3aa: CASSPLGGGGKETQYF; CDR3nt: TGCGCCAGCAGCCCCCTAGGGGGAGGGGGCAAGGAGACCCAGTACTTC
j_gene: TRBJ1-1; abundance: .; len: 15; d_gene: .; v_gene: TRBV4-1; CDR3aa: CASSQDQEGDTEAFF; CDR3nt: TGCGCCAGCAGCCAAGATCAGGAAGGTGACACTGAAGCTTTCTTT
j_gene: TRBJ2-3; abundance: .; len: 15; d_gene: .; v_gene: TRBV11-2; CDR3aa: CASSLSPISTDTQYF; CDR3nt: TGTGCCAGCAGCTTATCCCCCATTAGCACAGATACGCAGTATTTT
j_gene: TRBJ1-1; abundance: few; len: 17; d_gene: .; v_gene: TRBV19; CDR3aa: CASSSLQGRGMNTEAFF; CDR3nt: TGTGCCAGCTCTAGTCTTCAGGGGAGGGGCATGAACACTGAAGCTTTCTTT
j_gene: TRBJ1-2; abundance: .; len: 17; d_gene: TRBD1; v_gene: TRBV15; CDR3aa: CATSRVPQQGGFGGYTF; CDR3nt: TGTGCCACCAGCAGAGTCCCCCAACAGGGGGGATTTGGTGGCTACACCTTC
j_gene: TRBJ2-7; abundance: .; len: 17; d_gene: TRBD1; v_gene: TRBV5-6; CDR3aa: CASSPDRQGLNSYEQYF; CDR3nt: TGTGCCAGCAGTCCGGATCGACAGGGATTAAACTCCTACGAGCAGTACTTC
j_gene: TRBJ2-5; abundance: .; len: 14; d_gene: TRBD1; v_gene: TRBV6-1; CDR3aa: CASLGTGSRETQYF; CDR3nt: TGTGCCAGCCTCGGGACAGGGAGTCGCGAGACCCAGTACTTC
j_gene: TRBJ2-7; abundance: .; len: 14; d_gene: .; v_gene: TRBV5-1; CDR3aa: CASSLGGQAYEQYF; CDR3nt: TGCGCCAGCAGCTTGGGGGGGCAAGCCTACGAGCAGTACTTC
j_gene: TRBJ2-7; abundance: .; len: 14; d_gene: .; v_gene: TRBV2; CDR3aa: CASSERLNSYEQYF; CDR3nt: TGTGCCAGCAGTGAAAGGTTAAACTCCTACGAGCAGTACTTC
j_gene: TRBJ2-7; abundance: .; len: 17; d_gene: TRBD2; v_gene: TRBV4-2; CDR3aa: CASSQQALAGRSYEQYF; CDR3nt: TGTGCCAGCAGCCAGCAGGCCCTAGCGGGTAGATCCTACGAGCAGTACTTC
j_gene: TRBJ2-5; abundance: .; len: 17; d_gene: TRBD2; v_gene: TRBV4-1; CDR3aa: CASSPETSGRARETQYF; CDR3nt: TGCGCCAGCAGCCCAGAGACTAGCGGGAGGGCCCGAGAGACCCAGTACTTC
j_gene: TRBJ2-7; abundance: .; len: 13; d_gene: .; v_gene: TRBV27; CDR3aa: CASSSGLPYEQYF; CDR3nt: TGTGCCAGCAGTTCGGGACTTCCCTACGAGCAGTACTTC
j_gene: TRBJ2-1; abundance: .; len: 14; d_gene: .; v_gene: TRBV27; CDR3aa: CASSFLGPDNEQFF; CDR3nt: TGTGCCAGCAGTTTTTTAGGGCCTGACAATGAGCAGTTCTTC
j_gene: TRBJ2-7; abundance: .; len: 14; d_gene: .; v_gene: TRBV7-6; CDR3aa: CASSLGRSSYEQYF; CDR3nt: TGTGCCAGCAGCTTGGGGAGGAGCTCCTACGAGCAGTACTTC
j_gene: TRBJ2-1; abundance: .; len: 16; d_gene: TRBD2; v_gene: TRBV9; CDR3aa: CASSEPLTGGENEQFF; CDR3nt: TGTGCCAGCAGCGAGCCCCTCACGGGAGGAGAAAATGAGCAGTTCTTC
j_gene: TRBJ1-4; abundance: .; len: 16; d_gene: .; v_gene: TRBV6-5; CDR3aa: CASSYSKRRTNEKLFF; CDR3nt: TGTGCCAGCAGTTACTCGAAAAGGAGAACTAATGAAAAACTGTTTTTT
j_gene: TRBJ1-5; abundance: .; len: 15; d_gene: .; v_gene: TRBV7-8; CDR3aa: CASSLVPRGNQPQHF; CDR3nt: TGTGCCAGCAGCTTAGTCCCTAGGGGCAATCAGCCCCAGCATTTT
j_gene: TRBJ2-3; abundance: .; len: 15; d_gene: .; v_gene: TRBV7-9; CDR3aa: CASSLAYIATDTQYF; CDR3nt: TGTGCCAGCAGCTTAGCCTATATTGCCACAGATACGCAGTATTTT
j_gene: TRBJ1-5; abundance: once; len: 13; d_gene: .; v_gene: TRBV28; CDR3aa: CASLQGFYQPQHF; CDR3nt: TGTGCCAGCTTACAGGGCTTTTATCAGCCCCAGCATTTT
j_gene: TRBJ2-3; abundance: .; len: 14; d_gene: TRBD1; v_gene: TRBV28; CDR3aa: CASSFGTATDTQYF; CDR3nt: TGTGCCAGCAGTTTCGGGACAGCGACAGATACGCAGTATTTT